What follows are 6 T cell receptor beta chains derived from one specimen sequenced in a study of technical replicates of blood from several donors. Produced via immunoSEQ multiplex PCR; TCRdb's table is partial and in-frame only. This table holds approximately 31,000 clones, roughly 92% found once. The sample taken for sequencing was PBMCs. Receptors originate from a human donor in good health. Some clones in this sample may be carry-over from other donors' samples.

V is TRBV10-3 and J is TRBJ1-2; TRBD1 matches at 11 bases. In germline, CDR1 is ENHRY, CDR2 SYGVKD. The ends lost 5 bases at V and 8 bases at J; junction bases unmatched: 7. This CDR3 is built from 14 residues. CDR3 sequence (DNA): TGTGCCATCAGTCCGGGACAGGGGGAATACGGCTACACCTTC. Protein: CAISPGQGEYGYTF.

The V and J genes are TRBV5-4 and TRBJ2-2; D perhaps matches TRBD1 (6 bases). CDR3 length equals 17 residues. CDR1 is SGHNT, CDR2 YYREEE, per germline (reference sequence). V lost 0 bases to trimming and J lost 6 bases, with 18 bases between them. CDR3 DNA: TGTGCCAGCAGCTTGGCAAGGGGCAGGGACACGGCCGGGGAGCTGTTTTTT. Translating gives CASSLARGRDTAGELFF.

The table lists this clone with a count of one. This chain connects TRBV5-4 to TRBJ2-1; 8 bases fit TRBD2. Germline CDR1 and CDR2: SGHNT and YYREEE (reference sequence). V dropped 4 bases and J dropped 6; count of bases not matched to a gene: 9. This CDR3 contains 15 residues. CDR3 in amino acids: CASSPSGTRSNEQFF. CDR3 sequence (DNA): TGTGCCAGCAGCCCCTCCGGGACTAGGAGCAATGAGCAGTTCTTC.

The CDR3 region is CSARDLGAAFF. DNA for the CDR3: TGCAGTGCTAGAGATCTGGGAGCAGCTTTCTTT. V and J are TRBV20-1 and TRBJ1-1; D remains ambiguous. Trimming removed 0 bases from V and 10 bases from J, with 9 bases in between. CDR1 and CDR2 (germline): DFQATT, SNEGSKA (reference sequence). The CDR3 length is 11 residues.

As concerns this clone: The sample contains more than one DNA sequence encoding this CDR3. This sequence joins TRBV7-8 and TRBJ1-2, with TRBD1 identical over 8 bases. Germline V gives CDR1 SGHVS, CDR2 FQNEAQ. The length of the CDR3 is 12 residues. Unmatched junction bases numbered 3, after V lost 5 bases and J lost 7 bases. The CDR3 sequence is CASSLDRVGYTF. CDR3 bases: TGTGCCAGCAGCCTGGACAGGGTTGGCTACACCTTC.

V is TRBV2 and J is TRBJ2-3; 10 positions agree with TRBD2. The CDR3 loop spans 17 amino acids. With V trimmed by 5 bases and J by 0 bases, 8 bases remained unmatched. The germline V gene has CDR1 SNHLY and CDR2 FYNNEI. This CDR3 is CASSQLAGPSSTDTQYF. In DNA, the CDR3 is TGTGCCAGCAGTCAACTAGCGGGGCCCTCTAGCACAGATACGCAGTATTTT.